The clone carrying this T cell receptor beta chain was detected only once. The sample originates from a study of blood T cell repertoires in COVID-19. For the study at large: Acute-phase and convalescent COVID-19 samples originated in the United States, Italy and Spain. T cells, B-cell-depleted T cells, or PBMCs provided the cDNA or gDNA that served as material.

After removal of 4 bases from V and 5 bases from J, the junction contained 6 bases not matched to a gene. This CDR3 has 15 amino acids. Germline V gives CDR1 SGHTA, CDR2 FQGNSA. Repertoires were generated with immunoSEQ multiplex PCR, while TCRdb's copy carries only in-frame clones and drops some. The table records fewer than 150,000 clones, about 84% of them present only once. The receptor was derived from a woman older than 75 in a cohort sampled during active or convalescent COVID-19. The specimen was peripheral blood. The chain has TRBV7-2 and TRBJ2-2; 8 bases are a match to TRBD2. The CDR3: CASSYGLADTGELFF. The DNA for the CDR3 is TGTGCCAGCAGCTATGGACTAGCTGATACCGGGGAGCTGTTTTTT.